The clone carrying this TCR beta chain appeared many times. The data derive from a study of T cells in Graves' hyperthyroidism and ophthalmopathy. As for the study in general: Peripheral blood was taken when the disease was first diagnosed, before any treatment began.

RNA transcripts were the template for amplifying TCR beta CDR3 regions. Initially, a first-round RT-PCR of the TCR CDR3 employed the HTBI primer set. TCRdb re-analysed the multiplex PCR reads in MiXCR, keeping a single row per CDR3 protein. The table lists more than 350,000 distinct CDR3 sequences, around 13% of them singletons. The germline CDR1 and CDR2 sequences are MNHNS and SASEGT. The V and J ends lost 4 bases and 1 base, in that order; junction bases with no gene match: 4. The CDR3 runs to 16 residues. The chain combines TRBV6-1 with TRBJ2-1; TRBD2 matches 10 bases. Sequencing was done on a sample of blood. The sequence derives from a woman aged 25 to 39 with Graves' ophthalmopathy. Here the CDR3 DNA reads TGTGCCAGCAGTGGGCTTAGCGGGGGGTCCTACAATGAGCAGTTCTTC. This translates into CASSGLSGGSYNEQFF.